The source of this T cell receptor (beta chain) is a study of blood T cell repertoires in COVID-19. The overall study: Some COVID-19 samples were acute and others convalescent; all came from the United States, Italy and Spain.

Germline-derived CDR1 and CDR2 are MDHEN and SYDVKM. V lost 1 base and J 8 bases, leaving 5 bases between the germline ends. This CDR3 region has 11 residues. Only in-frame clones appear in the TCRdb table, and some are missing; sequencing was by immunoSEQ multiplex PCR. This sample has 90,000 or so clones; over 75% occur once, and the top ten carry 8.5% to 14%. Sequencing was performed on peripheral blood. This chain joins TRBV28 and TRBJ1-2; unclear D gene. The TCR comes from a man older than 75 with acute or convalescent COVID-19. The CDR3 here is CASSLSEGYTF. The CDR3 coding sequence is TGTGCCAGCAGTTTATCGGAGGGCTACACCTTC.